The clone carrying this TCR beta chain was observed at least ten times. The antigen remains undetermined. This sample is part of a study of Graves' ophthalmopathy and Graves' hyperthyroidism. Looking at the study overall: Peripheral blood was collected at initial diagnosis, before any treatment.

General study results and limits: For separating ophthalmopathy from stable hyperthyroidism, a 13-signature model gave about 90% sensitivity and roughly 78% specificity. Blood was where most expanded thyroid clonotypes above 0.001 frequency also turned up.

Germline V gene sequence: CDR1 SQVTM, CDR2 ANQGSEA. Germline trimming cut 4 bases from V and 2 bases from J; bases unmatched to any gene: 7. The CDR3 runs to 14 residues. Beta-chain TCR CDR3 regions were amplified from RNA transcripts. The first-round RT-PCR employed HTBI primers together with the Qiagen OneStep RT-PCR kit. A multiplex PCR was then performed as the second round. Each CDR3 protein gets one entry after TCRdb re-called the multiplex PCR reads with MiXCR. The sample has 210,000 or so distinct CDR3 sequences, about 32% seen once. Material for sequencing was peripheral blood. The sequence derives from a man aged 50 to 59 with Graves' ophthalmopathy. V gene TRBV29-1 combines with J gene TRBJ1-2, with 7 bases aligning to TRBD1. The CDR3 loop reads CSVVEEGANYGYTF. The CDR3, as DNA: TGCAGCGTTGTAGAAGAGGGGGCGAACTATGGCTACACCTTC.